This T cell receptor (beta chain) was sequenced during a study of T cells in Graves' hyperthyroidism and ophthalmopathy. Patients were excluded because of uncontrolled infection, other autoimmune disease, pregnancy or lactation. TCR beta CDR3 region amplification was performed from RNA transcripts. HTBI primers were the set used in a first-round RT-PCR of the TCR CDR3. TCRdb redid the calling of the multiplex PCR reads with MiXCR, one entry per CDR3 protein. The sample lists about 150,000 distinct CDR3 sequences; roughly a fifth were seen once. CDR3 length: 14 residues. V lost 5 bases and J lost 6, with 17 bases in between. This clonotype came up many times. Its antigen is undetermined. Study-wide results and limits: For ophthalmopathy, model prediction preceded onset by a median roughly 6.5 months. Separation of ophthalmopathy from stable hyperthyroidism was achieved by a 13 V-J model.

Sequences were obtained from blood. The chain carries TRBV12-3 or TRBV12-4 and TRBJ2-7; D perhaps matches TRBD2 (7 bases). The receptor's source is a woman between 50 and 59 years old with Graves' hyperthyroidism that later progressed to Graves' ophthalmopathy. The CDR3 DNA is TGTGCCAGCAGTCAGGAGGGGGGGGTCTCCGAGCAGTACTTC. This translates into CASSQEGGVSEQYF.